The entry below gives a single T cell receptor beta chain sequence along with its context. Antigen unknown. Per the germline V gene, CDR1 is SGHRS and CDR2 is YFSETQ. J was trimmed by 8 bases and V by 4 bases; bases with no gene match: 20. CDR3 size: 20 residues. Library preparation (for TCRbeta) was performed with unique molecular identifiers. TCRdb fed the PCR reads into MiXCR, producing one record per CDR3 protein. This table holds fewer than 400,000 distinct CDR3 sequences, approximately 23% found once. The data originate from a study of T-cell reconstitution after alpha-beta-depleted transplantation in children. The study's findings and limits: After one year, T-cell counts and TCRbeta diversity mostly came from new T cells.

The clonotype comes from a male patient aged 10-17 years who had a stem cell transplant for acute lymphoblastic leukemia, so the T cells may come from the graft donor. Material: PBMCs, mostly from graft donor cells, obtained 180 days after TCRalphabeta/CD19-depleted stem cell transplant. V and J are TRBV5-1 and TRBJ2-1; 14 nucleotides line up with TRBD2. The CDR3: CASSGRATPGTSGSPHEQFF. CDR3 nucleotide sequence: TGCGCCAGCAGCGGCCGGGCCACCCCCGGGACTAGCGGGAGTCCCCATGAGCAGTTCTTC.